This T cell receptor (beta chain) was observed in a study of T cell responses to AZD1222 COVID-19 vaccine. Study conclusions and caveats: Of the AZD1222 recipients, only 5 or 6 were seropositive at baseline. Possibly, clonal diversity was underestimated; donors were largely white British and included more females. Distributed over spike, vaccine-associated CD4 TCRs predominated at 160-218 and 743-854.

Pooled in the analysis were second doses at about 4 or about 12 weeks. Sequenced by immunoSEQ multiplex PCR; TCRdb stores in-frame clones only, minus some. The repertoire holds approximately 150,000 clones, about 89% seen once, with about 4% in the top ten. Concerning this clone itself: Its antigen is not known.

This TCR was sampled from an adult who received the AZD1222 COVID-19 vaccine. The sequenced sample was peripheral blood, obtained 28 days after the second AZD1222 dose.

CDR3 residues: CARSLHGQGANYGYTF. As DNA, the CDR3 is TGTGCCAGAAGCCTCCACGGACAGGGTGCTAACTATGGCTACACCTTC. This chain connects TRBV7-5 to TRBJ1-2; the table's D gene call, TRBD1, was not cross checked with the DNA. TRBV7-5 is a pseudogene locus. The CDR3 contains 16 residues.